These 23 T cell receptor beta chains originate from one sample sequenced in a study of cytomegalovirus exposure and HLA in healthy donors. 13 Jbeta primers and 60 Vbeta primers were used for the PCR. The table came from immunoSEQ multiplex PCR; TCRdb's copy has only in-frame clones and leaves some out. The table lists about 180,000 clones, roughly 82% of them singletons. The sample was PBMCs. The receptors here all came from a woman aged 45-60 years in good health and CMV-seronegative.

V gene TRBV4-1 combines with J gene TRBJ1-4; unclear D gene. Germline lookup yields CDR1 MGHRA and CDR2 YSYEKL. The length of the CDR3 is 12 residues. V was shortened by 6 bases and J by 7 bases, with 9 bases between the two germline ends. In DNA form, the CDR3 reads TGCGCCAGCAGTTATCCCGGTGAAAAACTGTTTTTT. Its translation is CASSYPGEKLFF.

The V and J genes are TRBV7-9 and TRBJ1-4; 10 bases agree with TRBD1. Per germline, CDR1 SEHNR and CDR2 FQNEAQ (reference sequence). V gave up 4 bases and J gave up 8 bases; unmatched junction bases: 4. CDR3 length equals 14 residues. CDR3 amino acids: CASSSMTGGEKLFF. The CDR3 DNA follows: TGTGCCAGCAGCTCGATGACAGGGGGCGAAAAACTGTTTTTT.

The sample holds one count of this clone. The genes are TRBV7-9 and TRBJ2-3, with 8 bases identical to TRBD2. The CDR3 is 18 amino acids. V shed 5 bases, J shed 1 base, and the junction held 14 bases outside the gene matches. Germline assignment: CDR1 SEHNR and CDR2 FQNEAQ (reference sequence). The chain's CDR3 is CASSTGSGGPLGTDTQYF. CDR3 in DNA: TGTGCCAGCAGCACCGGGAGCGGGGGACCTTTGGGCACAGATACGCAGTATTTT. The variable domain in full, with the rest retrieved from reference TRBV7-9 and TRBJ2-3, is DTGVSQNPRHKITKRGQNVTFRCDPISEHNRLYWYRQTLGQGPEFLTYFQNEAQLEKSRLLSDRFSAERPKGSFSTLEIQRTEQGDSAMYLCASSTGSGGPLGTDTQYFGPGTRLTVL.

The rearrangement links TRBV7-9 to TRBJ2-5; D not certain. V was pared by 1 base and J by 2 bases, with 14 bases between. The length of the CDR3 is 16 residues. CDR1 is SEHNR and CDR2 is FQNEAQ in the germline V gene (reference sequence). CDR3 amino acids: CASSLVGPTTQETQYF. CDR3 nucleotides: TGTGCCAGCAGCTTAGTTGGCCCAACCACACAAGAGACCCAGTACTTC.

This chain uses TRBV4-3 with TRBJ1-1; 7 bases are a match to TRBD1. The CDR3 is 15 residues long. Germline-derived CDR1 and CDR2 are LGHNA and YSLEER. J was trimmed by 2 bases and V by 6 bases; bases with no gene match: 9. CDR3 bases: TGCGCCAGCAGTTTGGGGGACAGACTAAACACTGAAGCTTTCTTT. Translating it yields CASSLGDRLNTEAFF.

The J gene is TRBJ1-5, the V gene TRBV6-5; D is undetermined. Germline loops: CDR1 MNHEY, CDR2 SVGAGI. Trimming cost V 0 bases and J 8 bases, with 11 bases left between them. The CDR3 length is 14 residues. The CDR3 DNA reads TGTGCCAGCAGTTACTCAGGAGGTGCGGAGCCCCAGCATTTT. Translated: CASSYSGGAEPQHF.

The V gene is TRBV4-1, the J gene TRBJ2-3; D gene unclear. Germline V gene data show CDR1 as MGHRA and CDR2 as YSYEKL. V was clipped by 1 base and J by 2 bases, with 13 bases between them. This CDR3 is 16 amino acids long. For the CDR3, the DNA is TGCGCCAGCAGCCAAGCATTAACAGCTGACACAGATACGCAGTATTTT. Protein product: CASSQALTADTDTQYF.

The chain has TRBV5-1 and TRBJ2-3, with D hard to call. Germline CDR1 and CDR2: SGHRS and YFSETQ. CDR3 length: 11 amino acids. Trimming took off 7 bases at V and 6 bases at J, with 9 bases between the two ends. Written as DNA, the CDR3 is TGCGCCAGCTCAACCGCGGATACGCAGTATTTT. Translating it yields CASSTADTQYF.

CDR3: CASSLESGSYYEQYF. The CDR3, as DNA: TGCGCCAGCAGCTTGGAGAGCGGGAGTTATTACGAGCAGTACTTC. The rearrangement uses TRBV5-1 and TRBJ2-7, with 8 bases aligning to TRBD2. This CDR3 spans 15 amino acids. Germline assignment: CDR1 SGHRS and CDR2 YFSETQ. Unmatched junction bases numbered 6, after V lost 0 bases and J lost 4 bases.

This clone was detected a few times. The CDR3 is CASSTNRGVTDTQYF. The CDR3, as DNA: TGTGCCAGCAGTACGAACAGGGGTGTTACAGATACGCAGTATTTT. The chain links TRBV2 to TRBJ2-3; 7 bases align to TRBD1. This CDR3 has 15 amino acids. V lost 5 bases and J lost 3; bases outside the gene matches: 8. Germline assignment: CDR1 SNHLY and CDR2 FYNNEI.

This chain uses TRBV19 with TRBJ2-4; 7 bases agree with TRBD1. CDR3 length: 14 residues. The germline V gene has CDR1 LNHDA and CDR2 SQIVND (reference sequence). Losses at the gene ends were 6 bases for V and 7 bases for J; bases not matched to a gene: 9. The CDR3 DNA follows: TGTGCCAGTAGCCTAGGGGGCGCCAGGAACATTCAGTACTTC. This translates into CASSLGGARNIQYF.

The DNA of the CDR3 is TGTGCCAGCAGCTTAGTCCCGACTGACAGGGGAGGGCACGAGCAGTACTTC. It is translated as CASSLVPTDRGGHEQYF. The chain couples TRBV7-8 to TRBJ2-7; D possibly corresponds to TRBD1 (8 bases). CDR3 length: 17 residues. Germline V lookup: CDR1 SGHVS, CDR2 FQNEAQ. The V end lost 1 base, the J end lost 5 bases, and 21 bases lay between the germline ends.

This clone was observed once. V is TRBV10-1 and J is TRBJ2-7, with D perhaps matching TRBD2 (6 bases). This CDR3 spans 13 amino acids. Trimming stripped 5 bases from V and 7 bases from J, with 15 bases between. CDR1 is WNHNN and CDR2 is SYGVQD in the germline V gene (reference sequence). CDR3 in DNA: TGCGCCAGCAGTCCCTCCGGGACTTCGGAGCAGTACTTC. This codes for CASSPSGTSEQYF.

The chain couples TRBV7-2 to TRBJ2-7, with 9 bases identical to TRBD2. The germline V gene has CDR1 SGHTA and CDR2 FQGNSA. V gave up 1 base and J gave up 4 bases; unmatched junction bases: 8. This CDR3 is built from 16 residues. Here the CDR3 DNA reads TGTGCCAGCAGCTTAGTTTTGCGGGGGGGCGGTTACGAGCAGTACTTC. Its translation is CASSLVLRGGGYEQYF.

The J gene is TRBJ2-3, the V gene TRBV25-1; possible D gene TRBD1, 6 bases. The CDR3 covers 15 residues. Trimming left V 6 bases short and J 1 base short, with 14 bases between. The germline V gene encodes CDR1 MGHDK and CDR2 SYGVNS. The CDR3 here is CASSPPEGGTDTQYF. The CDR3 DNA follows: TGTGCCAGCAGCCCGCCCGAGGGGGGCACAGATACGCAGTATTTT.

The J gene is TRBJ2-3, the V gene TRBV5-7; 8 bases agree with TRBD2. TRBV5-7 is identified as an open reading frame with a role that is uncertain. The CDR3 runs 16 residues. The junction had 10 bases not matched to a gene; V was cut back by 3 bases and J by 4 bases. This chain's CDR3 is CASSWGHSGVADTQYF. The CDR3 DNA sequence: TGTGCCAGCAGCTGGGGCCATAGCGGGGTCGCAGATACGCAGTATTTT.

The gene calls are TRBV15 and TRBJ2-7; D is unresolved. This CDR3 has 15 residues. Germline CDR1 reads LNHNV; CDR2 reads YYDKDF (reference sequence). V was pared by 1 base and J by 0 bases, with 10 bases between. In nucleotides, the CDR3 is TGTGCCACCAGCAGAGTTCCCCTAGGCTCCTACGAGCAGTACTTC. It translates to CATSRVPLGSYEQYF.

This clone showed up just once. This chain connects TRBV28 to TRBJ1-2, with unresolved D. Trimming removed 5 bases from V and 9 bases from J, with 22 bases in between. Looked up from germline, CDR1 is MDHEN and CDR2 is SYDVKM. CDR3 length: 15 residues. CDR3 sequence: CASSVRGMTSFRYTF. CDR3 nucleotides: TGTGCCAGCAGTGTTCGGGGTATGACATCGTTTCGCTACACCTTC.

This clone has only one observation. This chain links TRBV7-6 with TRBJ1-4; TRBD1 agrees at 7 bases. The CDR3 runs 17 residues. CDR1 is SGHVS, CDR2 FNYEAQ, per germline. V lost 1 base and J lost 6; bases outside the gene matches: 11. CDR3 sequence reads: CASSLGPPGGGDEKLFF. As DNA, the CDR3 is TGTGCCAGCAGCTTAGGCCCTCCGGGAGGGGGCGATGAAAAACTGTTTTTT.

The CDR3 sequence: CASFPWALANTGELFF. CDR3 nucleotide sequence: TGTGCCAGCTTCCCTTGGGCCCTCGCGAACACCGGGGAGCTGTTTTTT. V and J are TRBV18 and TRBJ2-2; no firm D call. Trimming stripped 7 bases from V and 0 bases from J, with 15 bases between. The germline V gene has CDR1 KGHSH and CDR2 LQKENI. The CDR3 extends over 16 amino acids.

This clone was observed a handful of times. The chain couples TRBV19 to TRBJ1-5; perhaps TRBD1 as D (5 bases). V gave up 5 bases and J gave up 10 bases, with 15 bases separating them. Germline CDR1 is LNHDA and CDR2 is SQIVND (reference sequence). The CDR3 consists of 13 residues. CDR3 nucleotides: TGTGCCAGTAGTCCCCAGGGCCCCGGACCCCAGCATTTT. As protein: CASSPQGPGPQHF.

This chain links TRBV6-1 with TRBJ1-5; D unclear. Germline-derived CDR1 and CDR2 are MNHNS and SASEGT. Trimming stripped 0 bases from V and 5 bases from J, with 17 bases between. The CDR3 has 17 residues. This chain's CDR3 is CASSEAGTQLSDQPQHF. The DNA for the CDR3 is TGTGCCAGCAGTGAAGCAGGCACACAGCTTTCCGATCAGCCCCAGCATTTT.

This chain links TRBV19 with TRBJ1-2; TRBD1 aligns across 9 bases. CDR1 is LNHDA and CDR2 is SQIVND in the germline V gene (reference sequence). CDR3 size: 14 residues. V gave up 7 bases and J gave up 8 bases; unmatched junction bases: 11. The CDR3 DNA reads TGTGCCAGTACCGGGACAGGGAGGTTTAAGGGCTACACCTTC. Translated, it gives CASTGTGRFKGYTF.